The 18 T cell receptor beta chains below were found in one sample sequenced in a study of blood T cell repertoires in COVID-19. Data came from immunoSEQ multiplex PCR; TCRdb stores just in-frame clones and leaves some out. The data contain roughly 48,000 clones, roughly 83% of them seen just once; the ten biggest clones take up about 59%. Sequencing was performed on peripheral blood. These receptors were collected from a man between 70 and 80 years old with acute or convalescent COVID-19.

This chain joins TRBV19 and TRBJ1-6; D call uncertain. CDR1 is LNHDA and CDR2 is SQIVND in the germline V gene (reference sequence). CDR3 length: 15 amino acids. V dropped 6 bases and J dropped 7 bases, with 16 bases sitting between them. CDR3 sequence: CASSREPYGNSPLHF. DNA for the CDR3: TGTGCCAGTAGCCGTGAACCGTATGGCAATTCACCCCTCCACTTT. Filled out from reference TRBV19 and TRBJ1-6, the complete variable domain reads DGGITQSPKYLFRKEGQNVTLSCEQNLNHDAMYWYRQDPGQGLRLIYYSQIVNDFQKGDIAEGYSVSREKKESFPLTVTSAQKNPTAFYLCASSREPYGNSPLHFGNGTRLTVT.

The chain recombines TRBV27 with TRBJ1-4, with TRBD1 identical over 7 bases. This CDR3 contains 12 residues. Germline V gives CDR1 MNHEY, CDR2 SMNVEV (reference sequence). V trimming: 5 bases; J trimming: 11 bases; junction bases outside the gene matches: 5. CDR3 region: CASSDQTGKLFF. CDR3 nucleotides: TGTGCCAGCAGTGATCAGACAGGGAAACTGTTTTTT.

In DNA form, the CDR3 reads TGTGCCAGCAGCCTGGGACAGGGAAGGGTAGCAGCTTTCTTT. The encoded protein is CASSLGQGRVAAFF. V usage is TRBV3-1 (or the pseudogene TRBV3-2) and J usage is TRBJ1-1; TRBD1 agrees at 9 bases. The CDR3 extends over 14 amino acids. Germline assignment: CDR1 LGHDT and CDR2 YNNKEL (reference sequence). Unmatched junction bases numbered 10, after V lost 4 bases and J lost 10 bases.

The chain links TRBV29-1 to TRBJ2-7, with a weak D call TRBD2 (7 bases). Germline V CDR1 and CDR2: SQVTM, ANQGSEA. V was trimmed by 6 bases and J by 2 bases, leaving 17 bases between them. The CDR3 spans 14 residues. The CDR3 protein is CSVTEGGVPYEQYF. The CDR3 nucleotides are TGCAGCGTCACTGAAGGGGGGGTCCCCTACGAGCAGTACTTC.

V gene TRBV30 combines with J gene TRBJ1-6; D is unclear. The length of the CDR3 is 15 residues. In germline, CDR1 is GTSNPN, CDR2 SVGIG (reference sequence). Trimming removed 3 bases from V and 5 bases from J, with 14 bases in between. CDR3 nucleotides: TGTGCCTGGAGCGTACCGGGGTTAAATAATTCACCCCTCCACTTT. Amino acid sequence: CAWSVPGLNNSPLHF.

J is TRBJ1-6 and V is TRBV5-6; TRBD1 aligns across 8 bases. CDR1 and CDR2 (germline): SGHDT, YYEEEE. Trimming removed 3 bases from V and 8 bases from J; junction bases left unmatched: 13. The CDR3 is 17 residues long. The CDR3 DNA is TGTGCCAGCAGCTCCCTCAGTAGCCAGGGGGCTTATTCACCCCTCCACTTT. Its translation: CASSSLSSQGAYSPLHF. Full variable domain (missing parts from reference TRBV5-6 and TRBJ1-6): DAGVTQSPTHLIKTRGQQVTLRCSPKSGHDTVSWYQQALGQGPQFIFQYYEEEERQRGNFPDRFSGHQFPNYSSELNVNALLLGDSALYLCASSSLSSQGAYSPLHFGNGTRLTVT.

This clone has only a few counts. The rearrangement uses TRBV6-5 and TRBJ1-4; no reliable D call. Germline lookup yields CDR1 MNHEY and CDR2 SVGAGI. The CDR3 runs 13 residues. The V and J ends lost 5 bases and 4 bases respectively, with 8 bases between them. In DNA form, the CDR3 reads TGTGCCAGCAGTACCCGGGGTAATGAAAAACTGTTTTTT. It encodes CASSTRGNEKLFF.

V and J are TRBV6-1 and TRBJ2-5; maybe TRBD2 (7 bases). Germline CDR1 and CDR2: MNHNS and SASEGT. CDR3 length: 16 amino acids. V was shortened by 2 bases and J by 4 bases, with 17 bases between the two germline ends. The CDR3 nucleotides are TGTGCCAGCAGTGAATATTCACAGGGAGGGCGAGAGACCCAGTACTTC. Translating gives CASSEYSQGGRETQYF.

The chain carries TRBV5-6 and TRBJ1-6; possibly TRBD1 for D (6 bases). The CDR3 totals 15 residues. Germline V gene sequence: CDR1 SGHDT, CDR2 YYEEEE. Trimming left V 3 bases short and J 7 bases short, with 14 bases between. CDR3 sequence: CASSWGPGANSPLHF. The CDR3 DNA is TGTGCCAGCAGCTGGGGGCCAGGGGCGAATTCACCCCTCCACTTT. The full variable domain, in which reference TRBV5-6 and TRBJ1-6 provide the parts outside the CDR3, is DAGVTQSPTHLIKTRGQQVTLRCSPKSGHDTVSWYQQALGQGPQFIFQYYEEEERQRGNFPDRFSGHQFPNYSSELNVNALLLGDSALYLCASSWGPGANSPLHFGNGTRLTVT.

J is TRBJ1-1 and V is TRBV19, with a possible D match to TRBD1 (5 bases). Germline V gives CDR1 LNHDA, CDR2 SQIVND (reference sequence). CDR3 length: 15 residues. The germline V and J ends were trimmed by 7 bases and 1 base, with 16 bases remaining between them. The CDR3 nucleotides read TGTGCCAGTATTCGGGACTCGGCGGGGAACACTGAAGCTTTCTTT. This codes for CASIRDSAGNTEAFF.

The chain has TRBV28 and TRBJ1-5; no firm D call. The length of the CDR3 is 13 residues. Trimming left V 3 bases short and J 8 bases short, with 11 bases between. Germline V gives CDR1 MDHEN, CDR2 SYDVKM. The CDR3: CASSLQAPEPQHF. For the CDR3, the DNA is TGTGCCAGCAGTTTGCAGGCCCCTGAGCCCCAGCATTTT. Complete variable domain (other parts from reference TRBV28 and TRBJ1-5): DVKVTQSSRYLVKRTGEKVFLECVQDMDHENMFWYRQDPGLGLRLIYFSYDVKMKEKGDIPEGYSVSREKKERFSLILESASTNQTSMYLCASSLQAPEPQHFGDGTRLSIL.

The chain combines TRBV12-5 with TRBJ1-3; tentatively, D is TRBD1 (6 bases). Trimming took 6 bases from V and 2 from J, leaving 8 bases between them. CDR1 and CDR2 from the germline V gene are LGHNT and FRNRAP. There are 13 residues in the CDR3. This chain's CDR3 is CASGYRAGNTIYF. For the CDR3, the DNA is TGTGCTAGTGGGTACAGGGCTGGAAACACCATATATTTT.

J is TRBJ2-7 and V is TRBV4-1, with 8 nucleotides matching TRBD1. V lost 2 bases and J lost 0; bases outside the gene matches: 6. This CDR3 is built from 16 residues. Germline V gene data show CDR1 as MGHRA and CDR2 as YSYEKL. The CDR3 coding sequence is TGCGCCAGCAGCCAACCCGACAGGGGAAGCTCCTACGAGCAGTACTTC. Its translation is CASSQPDRGSSYEQYF.

This clone has only a few counts. This chain uses TRBV6-4 with TRBJ1-2; D is unclear. The germline V gene has CDR1 MRHNA and CDR2 SNTAGT. V shed 8 bases and J shed 8 bases, with 18 bases lying between them. The length of the CDR3 is 13 residues. CDR3 DNA sequence: TGTGCCAGCGCACGGGAGGTAGGGCAAGGCTACACCTTC. Amino acids: CASAREVGQGYTF.

The rearrangement uses TRBV29-1 and TRBJ2-2, with TRBD2 matching 7 bases. Looked up from germline, CDR1 is SQVTM and CDR2 is ANQGSEA. Trimming took 8 bases from V and 1 from J; bases not matched to a gene: 4. CDR3 length: 13 amino acids. DNA for the CDR3: TGCAGCAGTGGGAGGGGGAACACCGGGGAGCTGTTTTTT. Protein product: CSSGRGNTGELFF.

The chain couples TRBV4-1 to TRBJ1-2; 9 bases align to TRBD1. The CDR3 runs 16 residues. Per the germline V gene, CDR1 is MGHRA and CDR2 is YSYEKL. V was pared by 4 bases and J by 8 bases, with 14 bases of the junction left unmatched. The CDR3 loop reads CASSLSRDRDPGGYTF. CDR3 sequence (DNA): TGCGCCAGCAGCCTGTCCCGGGACAGGGATCCGGGCGGCTACACCTTC.

J is TRBJ1-4 and V is TRBV30, with 11 bases identical to TRBD1. Losses at the gene ends were 5 bases for V and 8 bases for J; bases not matched to a gene: 4. The CDR3 runs to 13 residues. Germline V gene sequence: CDR1 GTSNPN, CDR2 SVGIG (reference sequence). The CDR3 protein is CAWSGTGGEKLFF. CDR3 DNA sequence: TGTGCCTGGTCCGGGACAGGGGGAGAAAAACTGTTTTTT.

The chain combines TRBV7-2 with TRBJ1-4; 10 nucleotides align to TRBD1. CDR1 is SGHTA, CDR2 FQGNSA, per germline. The CDR3 length is 16 residues. V was clipped by 7 bases and J by 7 bases; unmatched bases: 12. The CDR3 DNA reads TGTGCCAGCAACGAAGACGGGGGACAGGGGAGTGAAAAACTGTTTTTT. Translated: CASNEDGGQGSEKLFF. The full variable domain, rest sourced from reference TRBV7-2 and TRBJ1-4, is GAGVSQSPSNKVTEKGKDVELRCDPISGHTALYWYRQSLGQGLEFLIYFQGNSAPDKSGLPSDRFSAERTGGSVSTLTIQRTQQEDSAVYLCASNEDGGQGSEKLFFGSGTQLSVL.